This T cell receptor (beta chain) was documented in a study of blood T cell repertoires in COVID-19. Study context: Sources were T cells, B-cell-depleted T cells, or PBMCs; the material itself was cDNA or gDNA.

Germline assignment: CDR1 MDHEN and CDR2 SYDVKM. With V trimmed by 6 bases and J by 4 bases, 16 bases remained unmatched. The CDR3 is made up of 17 amino acids. Here immunoSEQ multiplex PCR was the method, and the copy in TCRdb shows in-frame clones only, minus some. This sample has 100,000 to 150,000 clones; 85% occur once, and the top ten carry roughly 30%. The V and J genes are TRBV28 and TRBJ1-2; 8 bases are shared with TRBD1. The sample was peripheral blood. The clonotype originates from a woman aged 80 or older with acute or convalescent COVID-19. CDR3: CASSPLGQGAEVYGYTF. Written as DNA, the CDR3 is TGTGCCAGCAGCCCCTTAGGGCAGGGGGCCGAGGTCTATGGCTACACCTTC.